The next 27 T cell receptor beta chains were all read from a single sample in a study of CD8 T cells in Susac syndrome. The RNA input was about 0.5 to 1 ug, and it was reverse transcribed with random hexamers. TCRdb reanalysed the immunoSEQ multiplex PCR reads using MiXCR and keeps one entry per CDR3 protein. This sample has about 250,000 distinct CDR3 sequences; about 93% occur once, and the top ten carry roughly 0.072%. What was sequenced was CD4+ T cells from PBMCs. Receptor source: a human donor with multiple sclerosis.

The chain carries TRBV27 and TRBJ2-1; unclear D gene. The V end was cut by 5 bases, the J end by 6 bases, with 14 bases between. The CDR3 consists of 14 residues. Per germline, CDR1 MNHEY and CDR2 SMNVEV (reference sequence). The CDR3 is CASSPLAALNEQFF. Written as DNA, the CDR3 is TGTGCCAGCAGTCCGCTCGCGGCACTCAATGAGCAGTTCTTC.

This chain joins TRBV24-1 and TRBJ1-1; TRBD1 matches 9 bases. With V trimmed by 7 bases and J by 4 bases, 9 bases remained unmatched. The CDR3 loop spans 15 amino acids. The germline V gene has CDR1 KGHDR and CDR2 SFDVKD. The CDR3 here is CATSGGTGLGTEAFF. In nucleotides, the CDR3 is TGTGCCACCAGCGGAGGGACAGGGTTGGGCACTGAAGCTTTCTTT.

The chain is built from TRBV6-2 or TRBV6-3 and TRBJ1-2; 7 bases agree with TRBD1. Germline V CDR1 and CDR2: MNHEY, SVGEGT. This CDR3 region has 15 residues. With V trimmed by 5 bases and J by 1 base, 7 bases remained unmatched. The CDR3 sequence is CASSREGQHNYGYTF. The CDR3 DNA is TGTGCCAGCAGTAGGGAGGGACAGCATAACTATGGCTACACCTTC.

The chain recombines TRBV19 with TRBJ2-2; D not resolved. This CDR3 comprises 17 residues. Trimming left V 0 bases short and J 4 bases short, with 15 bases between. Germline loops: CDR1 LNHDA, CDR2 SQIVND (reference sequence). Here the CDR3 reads CASSIDSTDGRTGELFF. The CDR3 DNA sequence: TGTGCCAGTAGTATAGACTCTACAGATGGGCGCACCGGGGAGCTGTTTTTT.

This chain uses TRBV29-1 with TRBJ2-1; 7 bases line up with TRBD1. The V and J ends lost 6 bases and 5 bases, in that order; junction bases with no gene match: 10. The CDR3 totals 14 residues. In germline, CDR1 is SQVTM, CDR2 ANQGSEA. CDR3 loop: CSVAQGVLNNEQFF. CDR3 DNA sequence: TGCAGCGTCGCGCAGGGGGTCCTCAACAATGAGCAGTTCTTC.

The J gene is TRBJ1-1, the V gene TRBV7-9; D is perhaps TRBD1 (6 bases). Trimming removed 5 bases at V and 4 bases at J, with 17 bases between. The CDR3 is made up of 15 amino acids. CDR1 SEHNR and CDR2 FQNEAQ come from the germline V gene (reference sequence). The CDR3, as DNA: TGTGCCAGCAGCCCTTGGGGGGGGCCGGGCACTGAAGCTTTCTTT. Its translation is CASSPWGGPGTEAFF.

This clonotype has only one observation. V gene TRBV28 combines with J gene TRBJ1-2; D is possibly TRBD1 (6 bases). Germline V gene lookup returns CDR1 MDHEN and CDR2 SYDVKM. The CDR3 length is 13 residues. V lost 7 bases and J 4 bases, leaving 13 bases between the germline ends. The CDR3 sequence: CASTPGQTYGYTF. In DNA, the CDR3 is TGTGCCAGCACCCCGGGACAAACCTATGGCTACACCTTC.

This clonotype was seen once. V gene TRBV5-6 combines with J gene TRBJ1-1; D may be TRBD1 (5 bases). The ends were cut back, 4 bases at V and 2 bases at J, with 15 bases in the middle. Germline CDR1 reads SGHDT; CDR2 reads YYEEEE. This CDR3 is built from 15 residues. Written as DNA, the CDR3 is TGTGCCAGCAGCCCACCCCCAGACAGAAACACTGAAGCTTTCTTT. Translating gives CASSPPPDRNTEAFF.

The CDR3 spells CASSLVTGGMDEQFF. As DNA, the CDR3 is TGCGCCAGCAGCTTGGTGACAGGGGGCATGGATGAGCAGTTCTTC. The chain is built from TRBV5-1 and TRBJ2-1; 10 positions match TRBD1. Germline CDR1 is SGHRS and CDR2 is YFSETQ. The V and J ends lost 0 bases and 8 bases, in that order; junction bases with no gene match: 5. The CDR3 contains 15 residues.

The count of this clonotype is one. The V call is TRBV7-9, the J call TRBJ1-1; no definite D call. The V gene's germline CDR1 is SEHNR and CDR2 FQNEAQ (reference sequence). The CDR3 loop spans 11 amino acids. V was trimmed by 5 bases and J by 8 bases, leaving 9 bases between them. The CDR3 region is CASSKSKEAFF. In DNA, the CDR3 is TGTGCCAGCAGCAAAAGTAAAGAAGCTTTCTTT.

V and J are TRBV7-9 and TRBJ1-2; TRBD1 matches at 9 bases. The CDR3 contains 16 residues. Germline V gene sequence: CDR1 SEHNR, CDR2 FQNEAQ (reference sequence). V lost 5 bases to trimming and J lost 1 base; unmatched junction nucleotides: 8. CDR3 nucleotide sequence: TGTGCCAGCAGCCCTAGACAGGGGGTAATTAACTATGGCTACACCTTC. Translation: CASSPRQGVINYGYTF.

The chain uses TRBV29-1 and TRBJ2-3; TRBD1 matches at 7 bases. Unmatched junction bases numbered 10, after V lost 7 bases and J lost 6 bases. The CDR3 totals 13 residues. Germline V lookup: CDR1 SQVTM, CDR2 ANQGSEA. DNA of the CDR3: TGCAGCGATACAGGGGCCGCCCTGGATACGCAGTATTTT. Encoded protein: CSDTGAALDTQYF.

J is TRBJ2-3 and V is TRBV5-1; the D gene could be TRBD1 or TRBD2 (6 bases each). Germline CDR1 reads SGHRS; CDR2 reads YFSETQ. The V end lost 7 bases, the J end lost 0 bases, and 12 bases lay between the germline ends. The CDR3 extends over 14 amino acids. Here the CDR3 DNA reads TGCGCCAGCCATACGGGGGCTAGCACAGATACGCAGTATTTT. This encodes CASHTGASTDTQYF.

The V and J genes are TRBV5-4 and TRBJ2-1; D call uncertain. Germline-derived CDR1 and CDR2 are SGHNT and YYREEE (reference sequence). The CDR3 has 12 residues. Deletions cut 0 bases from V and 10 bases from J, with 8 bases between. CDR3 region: CASSLVLGEQFF. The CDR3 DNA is TGTGCCAGCAGCTTGGTACTTGGCGAGCAGTTCTTC.

The CDR3 protein is CAISPDGKSIGRGGSGANVLTF. CDR3 bases: TGTGCCATCAGCCCGGACGGGAAGTCGATCGGACGAGGGGGCTCTGGGGCCAACGTCCTGACTTTC. The V gene is TRBV10-3, the J gene TRBJ2-6, with a weak D call TRBD1 (6 bases). The V gene's germline CDR1 is ENHRY and CDR2 SYGVKD. The CDR3 runs 22 residues. The V and J ends lost 6 bases and 0 bases respectively, with 30 bases between them.

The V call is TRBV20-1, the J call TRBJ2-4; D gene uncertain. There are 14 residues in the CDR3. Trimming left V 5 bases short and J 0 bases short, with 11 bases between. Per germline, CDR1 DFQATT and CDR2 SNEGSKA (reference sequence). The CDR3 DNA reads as TGCAGTGCTCCCAACCCCCTAGCCAAAAACATTCAGTACTTC. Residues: CSAPNPLAKNIQYF.

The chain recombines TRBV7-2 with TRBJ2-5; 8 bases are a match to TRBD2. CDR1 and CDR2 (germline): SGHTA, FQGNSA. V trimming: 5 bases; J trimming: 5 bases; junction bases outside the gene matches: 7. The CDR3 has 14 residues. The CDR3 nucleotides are TGTGCCAGCAGCCCCTCTCCGGGGGGGGAGACCCAGTACTTC. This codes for CASSPSPGGETQYF. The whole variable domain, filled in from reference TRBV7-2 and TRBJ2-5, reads GAGVSQSPSNKVTEKGKDVELRCDPISGHTALYWYRQSLGQGLEFLIYFQGNSAPDKSGLPSDRFSAERTGGSVSTLTIQRTQQEDSAVYLCASSPSPGGETQYFGPGTRLLVL.

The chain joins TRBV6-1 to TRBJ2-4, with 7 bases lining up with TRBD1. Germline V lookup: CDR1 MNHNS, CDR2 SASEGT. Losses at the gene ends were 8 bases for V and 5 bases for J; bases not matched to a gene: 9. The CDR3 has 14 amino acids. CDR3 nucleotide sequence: TGTGCCAGCCGCAGTAGACAGGGACAAAACATTCAGTACTTC. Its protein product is CASRSRQGQNIQYF.

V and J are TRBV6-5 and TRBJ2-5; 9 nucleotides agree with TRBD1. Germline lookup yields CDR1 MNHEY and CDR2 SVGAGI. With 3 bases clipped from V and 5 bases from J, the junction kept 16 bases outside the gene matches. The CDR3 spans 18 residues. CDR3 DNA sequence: TGTGCCAGCAGTTATAAGGGAACGGGACAGGGTGACGGGGAGACCCAGTACTTC. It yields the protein CASSYKGTGQGDGETQYF.

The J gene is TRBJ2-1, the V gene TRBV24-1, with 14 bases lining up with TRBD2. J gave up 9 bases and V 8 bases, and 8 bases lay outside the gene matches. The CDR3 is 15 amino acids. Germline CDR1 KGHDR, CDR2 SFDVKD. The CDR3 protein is CATKQGLAGVGEQFF. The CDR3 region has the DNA TGTGCCACCAAACAGGGACTAGCGGGAGTGGGTGAGCAGTTCTTC.

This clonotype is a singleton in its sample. The CDR3 is CASSQGPGGSAFF. DNA for the CDR3: TGCGCCAGCAGCCAAGGTCCGGGGGGGTCGGCTTTCTTT. The chain joins TRBV4-1 to TRBJ1-1, with D perhaps matching TRBD1 (5 bases). There are 13 residues in the CDR3. Germline V gene data show CDR1 as MGHRA and CDR2 as YSYEKL. Trimming took 1 base from V and 11 from J, leaving 14 bases between them.

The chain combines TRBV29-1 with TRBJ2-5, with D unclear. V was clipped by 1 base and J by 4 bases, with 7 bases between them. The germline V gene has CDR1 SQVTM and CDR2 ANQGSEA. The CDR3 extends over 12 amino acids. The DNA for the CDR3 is TGCAGCGTTGAAGCCGACGGAGAGACCCAGTACTTC. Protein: CSVEADGETQYF.

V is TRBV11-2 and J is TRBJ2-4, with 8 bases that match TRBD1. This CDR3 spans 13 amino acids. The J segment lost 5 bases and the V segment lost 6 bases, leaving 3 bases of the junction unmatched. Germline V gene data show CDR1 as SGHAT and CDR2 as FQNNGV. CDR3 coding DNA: TGTGCCAGCAGTTGGACAGGGCAAAACATTCAGTACTTC. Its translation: CASSWTGQNIQYF. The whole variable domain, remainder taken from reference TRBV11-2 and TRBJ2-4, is EAGVAQSPRYKIIEKRQSVAFWCNPISGHATLYWYQQILGQGPKLLIQFQNNGVVDDSQLPKDRFSAERLKGVDSTLKIQPAKLEDSAVYLCASSWTGQNIQYFGAGTRLSVL.

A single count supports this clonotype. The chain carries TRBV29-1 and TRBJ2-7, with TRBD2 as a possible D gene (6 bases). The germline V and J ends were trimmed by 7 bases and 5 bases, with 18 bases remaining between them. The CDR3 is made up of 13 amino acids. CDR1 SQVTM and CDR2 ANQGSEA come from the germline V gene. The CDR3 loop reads CSAGGGASDEQYF. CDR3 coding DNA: TGCAGCGCCGGCGGAGGGGCCAGCGACGAGCAGTACTTC.

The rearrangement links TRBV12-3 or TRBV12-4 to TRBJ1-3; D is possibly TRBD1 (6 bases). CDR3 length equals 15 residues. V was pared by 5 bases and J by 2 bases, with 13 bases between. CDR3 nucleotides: TGTGCCAGCAGTCTTCGGGGGCCCCCTGGAAACACCATATATTTT. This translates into CASSLRGPPGNTIYF.

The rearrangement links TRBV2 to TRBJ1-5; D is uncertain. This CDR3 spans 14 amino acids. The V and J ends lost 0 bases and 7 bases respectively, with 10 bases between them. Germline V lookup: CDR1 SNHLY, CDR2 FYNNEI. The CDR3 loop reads CASSEARQAQPQHF. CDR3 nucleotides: TGTGCCAGCAGTGAAGCGCGGCAGGCCCAGCCCCAGCATTTT.

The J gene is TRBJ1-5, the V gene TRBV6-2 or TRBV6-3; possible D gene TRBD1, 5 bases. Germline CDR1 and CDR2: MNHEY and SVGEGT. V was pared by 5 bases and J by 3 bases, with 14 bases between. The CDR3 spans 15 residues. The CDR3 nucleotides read TGTGCCAGCAGTCAAACAAGGGGAACCAATCAGCCCCAGCATTTT. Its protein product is CASSQTRGTNQPQHF.